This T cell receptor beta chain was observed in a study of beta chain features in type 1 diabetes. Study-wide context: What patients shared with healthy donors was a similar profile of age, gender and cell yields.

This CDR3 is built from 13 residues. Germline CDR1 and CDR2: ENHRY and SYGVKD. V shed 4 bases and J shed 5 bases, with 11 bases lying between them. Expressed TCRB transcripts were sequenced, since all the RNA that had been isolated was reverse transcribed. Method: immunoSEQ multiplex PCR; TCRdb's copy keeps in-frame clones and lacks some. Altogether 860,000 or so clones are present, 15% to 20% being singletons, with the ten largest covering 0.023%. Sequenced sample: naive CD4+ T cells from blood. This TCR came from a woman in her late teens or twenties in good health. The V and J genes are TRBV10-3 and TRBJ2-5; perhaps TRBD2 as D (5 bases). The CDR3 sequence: CAISGRGGETQYF. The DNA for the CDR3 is TGTGCCATCAGTGGTCGGGGTGGCGAGACCCAGTACTTC.